This record covers a single T cell receptor beta chain. The data are from a study of OX40 agonist ivuxolimab in advanced cancers. On the study more broadly: Treatment received earlier with anti-PD-1, anti-PD-L1 or anti-CTLA-4 agents was allowed, and approximately 44% had some.

Here immunoSEQ multiplex PCR was the method, and the copy in TCRdb shows in-frame clones only, minus some. The repertoire holds about 71,000 clones, with approximately 78% as singletons. CDR1 and CDR2 from the germline V gene are PRHDT and FYEKMQ (reference sequence). CDR3 length: 13 amino acids. Trimming removed 0 bases from V and 5 bases from J, with 8 bases in between. The origin of this receptor is an adult with an advanced solid tumor such as melanoma, head and neck, liver or kidney cancer. The starting material was CD4+ or CD8+ T cells sorted from blood, obtained in a trial of the OX40 agonist ivuxolimab. This sequence joins TRBV13 and TRBJ2-7; D gene unclear. The CDR3, as DNA: TGTGCCAGCAGCTTAGGTCCTCTAGACGAGCAGTACTTC. Translated, it gives CASSLGPLDEQYF. Looking up the rest from reference TRBV13 and TRBJ2-7 gives the full variable domain: AAGVIQSPRHLIKEKRETATLKCYPIPRHDTVYWYQQGPGQDPQFLISFYEKMQSDKGSIPDRFSAQQFSDYHSELNMSSLELGDSALYFCASSLGPLDEQYFGPGTRLTVT.